This T cell receptor beta chain was captured in a study of cytomegalovirus exposure and HLA in healthy donors. The study, taken as a whole, reports: There were a few CMV-associated chains whose specificity for CMV antigens was confirmed in vitro.

The PCR employed 60 Vbeta primers together with 13 Jbeta primers. Repertoires were generated with immunoSEQ multiplex PCR, while TCRdb's copy carries only in-frame clones and drops some. The data hold around 240,000 clones, with more than 75% observed a single time. There were likely unrecorded immune exposures, though donors were nominally healthy when sampled. In its sample, this clone was seen once. Antigen specificity is unknown. The sequenced sample was PBMCs. This sequence originates from a woman aged 40 to 50 in good health and CMV-seropositive.

As DNA, the CDR3 is TGTGCCACCAGCACCACAGGGGGCCTAGGTGAAAAACTGTTTTTT. Protein: CATSTTGGLGEKLFF. V and J are TRBV15 and TRBJ1-4, with TRBD1 matching over 9 bases. Per the germline V gene, CDR1 is LNHNV and CDR2 is YYDKDF (reference sequence). The trim removed 4 bases at V and 7 bases at J, leaving 7 bases unmatched. The CDR3 loop spans 15 amino acids.